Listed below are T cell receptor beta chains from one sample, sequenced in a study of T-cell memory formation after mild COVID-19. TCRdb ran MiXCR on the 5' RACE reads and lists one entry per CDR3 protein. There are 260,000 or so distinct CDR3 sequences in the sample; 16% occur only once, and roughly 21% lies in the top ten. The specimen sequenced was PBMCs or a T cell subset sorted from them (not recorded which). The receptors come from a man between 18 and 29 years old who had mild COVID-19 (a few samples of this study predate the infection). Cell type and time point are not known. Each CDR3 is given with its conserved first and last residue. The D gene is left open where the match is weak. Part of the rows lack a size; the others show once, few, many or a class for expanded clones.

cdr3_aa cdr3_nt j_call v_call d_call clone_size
CASSSFGQGTNTEAFF TGCGCCAGCAGCTCCTTTGGACAGGGCACGAACACTGAAGCTTTCTTT TRBJ1-1 TRBV5-1 TRBD1 NA
CASSSRGLEYF TGTGCCAGCAGTTCTCGAGGGCTGGAGTATTTT TRBJ2-3 TRBV6-2/TRBV6-3 NA NA
CASSFSLRGANVLTF TGTGCCAGCAGCTTTTCCCTGCGAGGGGCCAACGTCCTGACTTTC TRBJ2-6 TRBV7-9 NA NA
CASSLPSQSDRALQETQYF TGTGCCAGCAGCTTACCCTCTCAATCGGACAGGGCCCTTCAAGAGACCCAGTACTTC TRBJ2-5 TRBV7-9 TRBD1 NA
CASSFGRLPGELFF TGTGCCAGCAGTTTCGGACGGCTTCCCGGGGAGCTGTTTTTT TRBJ2-2 TRBV6-2/TRBV6-3 NA NA
CSVGRYDQETQYF TGCAGCGTTGGACGGTACGACCAAGAGACCCAGTACTTC TRBJ2-5 TRBV29-1 NA NA
CASSQGLAGLVETQYF TGTGCCAGCAGCCAAGGGCTAGCGGGGTTAGTGGAGACCCAGTACTTC TRBJ2-5 TRBV4-2 TRBD2 many
CASSLPGQGMNTQYF TGCGCCAGCAGCCTACCGGGACAGGGGATGAATACGCAGTATTTT TRBJ2-3 TRBV5-1 TRBD1 many
CASSPEFGASTDTQYF TGTGCCAGCAGCCCAGAGTTCGGGGCGAGCACAGATACGCAGTATTTT TRBJ2-3 TRBV14 NA NA
CASSRTGSSYEQYF TGTGCCAGCAGTCGGACAGGAAGCTCCTACGAGCAGTACTTC TRBJ2-7 TRBV12-3/TRBV12-4 TRBD1 many
CSASGSADRNLNGYTF TGCAGTGCTAGCGGTTCGGCAGACAGAAATCTAAATGGCTACACCTTC TRBJ1-2 TRBV20-1 NA NA
CASSSGGSNEAFF TGTGCCAGCAGTTCAGGGGGTAGCAATGAAGCTTTCTTT TRBJ1-1 TRBV7-3 TRBD1 NA
CASSYLTMNTEAFF TGTGCCAGCAGTTACCTGACCATGAACACTGAAGCTTTCTTT TRBJ1-1 TRBV6-6 NA NA
CASTRQTGDSEAFF TGTGCCAGCACCCGACAAACCGGGGACTCTGAAGCTTTCTTT TRBJ1-1 TRBV7-2 NA few
CASSLQAISSYNEQFF TGTGCCAGCAGTTTACAGGCGATCTCCTCCTACAATGAGCAGTTCTTC TRBJ2-1 TRBV27 NA many
CAWSSRGPDEQFF TGTGCCTGGAGTAGCCGAGGTCCGGATGAGCAGTTCTTC TRBJ2-1 TRBV30 NA few
CASSSTGGQGARAYYGYTF TGCGCCAGCAGCTCTACGGGAGGACAGGGGGCCCGAGCCTACTATGGCTACACCTTC TRBJ1-2 TRBV5-1 TRBD1 few
CASQPGTGVYEQFF TGTGCCAGCCAACCGGGGACAGGGGTGTATGAGCAGTTCTTC TRBJ2-1 TRBV7-2 TRBD1 NA
CASRGRTGVWNGYTF TGTGCCAGCAGGGGCCGGACAGGGGTGTGGAATGGCTACACCTTC TRBJ1-2 TRBV12-3/TRBV12-4 TRBD1 NA
CATTGTGVWRAKNIQYF TGTGCCACCACCGGGACAGGTGTCTGGAGAGCCAAAAACATTCAGTACTTC TRBJ2-4 TRBV24-1 TRBD1 few
CSVRQGRDTAFF TGCAGCGTTCGTCAGGGAAGAGATACAGCTTTCTTT TRBJ1-1 TRBV29-1 NA NA
CASSSLQGADTGELFF TGTGCCAGCAGCTCCCTACAGGGGGCGGACACCGGGGAGCTGTTTTTT TRBJ2-2 TRBV11-2 TRBD1 few
CASSQDVVRGGNTIYF TGCGCCAGCAGCCAAGATGTCGTCCGAGGTGGAAACACCATATATTTT TRBJ1-3 TRBV4-3 NA few
CASSQEKIPAPLHF TGCGCCAGCAGCCAAGAAAAGATTCCGGCACCCCTCCACTTT TRBJ1-6 TRBV4-3 NA few
CASSPIPDTDTEAFF TGTGCCAGCTCACCAATCCCAGACACAGACACTGAAGCTTTCTTT TRBJ1-1 TRBV18 NA few
CASSAGQTASTEAFF TGTGCCAGCAGCGCAGGACAGACGGCTTCCACTGAAGCTTTCTTT TRBJ1-1 TRBV9 NA once
CASSQTGMGSPLHF TGTGCCAGCAGCCAGACAGGGATGGGGTCACCCCTCCACTTT TRBJ1-6 TRBV4-2 TRBD1 NA
CASSQETGEREETQYF TGCGCCAGCAGTCAGGAGACAGGGGAACGGGAAGAGACCCAGTACTTC TRBJ2-5 TRBV23-1 TRBD1 few
CASSFRGTSFYEQYF TGTGCCAGCAGCTTTAGGGGGACTAGCTTCTACGAGCAGTACTTC TRBJ2-7 TRBV11-1 TRBD2 few
CASSLGAYPSTDTQYF TGTGCCAGCAGCCTGGGGGCCTACCCTAGCACAGATACGCAGTATTTT TRBJ2-3 TRBV7-8 NA many
CASSFGQRETQYF TGTGCCAGCAGTTTCGGGCAGAGGGAGACCCAGTACTTC TRBJ2-5 TRBV12-3/TRBV12-4 NA many
CASSRGVSPDTQYF TGTGCCAGCAGTAGGGGGGTTTCCCCAGATACGCAGTATTTT TRBJ2-3 TRBV11-2 NA many
CASSWDPTETQYF TGTGCCAGCTCATGGGACCCCACAGAGACCCAGTACTTC TRBJ2-5 TRBV7-9 NA NA
CASSYLTGRGYGYTF TGTGCCAGCAGTTACCTCACGGGGCGCGGCTATGGCTACACCTTC TRBJ1-2 TRBV6-5 NA NA
CASSRASASPDTQYF TGTGCCAGCAGTCGAGCCTCGGCTAGCCCGGATACGCAGTATTTT TRBJ2-3 TRBV9 NA NA
CASSLDGQRGYGYTF TGTGCCAGCAGCTTAGACGGACAACGCGGGTATGGCTACACCTTC TRBJ1-2 TRBV7-8 NA NA
CASSYSNSAGADTQYF TGTGCCAGCAGTTACTCGAACAGCGCAGGGGCAGATACGCAGTATTTT TRBJ2-3 TRBV6-5 NA few
CASSLGLHTDTQYF TGCGCCAGCAGCTTGGGTCTCCACACAGATACGCAGTATTTT TRBJ2-3 TRBV5-1 NA NA
CASSPLLTDEKLFF TGTGCCAGCTCACCCTTGCTTACAGATGAAAAACTGTTTTTT TRBJ1-4 TRBV18 NA few
CSVVGTEAFF TGCAGCGTTGTGGGCACTGAAGCTTTCTTT TRBJ1-1 TRBV29-1 NA NA
CASSQPIGSVQETQYF TGTGCCAGCAGCCAACCTATCGGGTCGGTCCAAGAGACCCAGTACTTC TRBJ2-5 TRBV7-8 NA NA
CATSVASNQPQHF TGTGCCACCAGTGTCGCTAGCAATCAGCCCCAGCATTTT TRBJ1-5 TRBV24-1 NA few
CASSPPGTRGDKQYF TGTGCCAGCAGCCCGCCCGGGACTAGGGGGGATAAGCAGTATTTT TRBJ2-3 TRBV11-2 TRBD2 NA
CASSATPGTSGAGETQYF TGTGCCAGCAGTGCCACCCCCGGGACTAGCGGGGCGGGGGAGACCCAGTACTTC TRBJ2-5 TRBV12-3/TRBV12-4 TRBD2 NA
CASSYQGGSTEAFF TGTGCCAGCAGTTACCAGGGTGGGAGCACTGAAGCTTTCTTT TRBJ1-1 TRBV6-5 NA NA
CASSYSTGGFGKVDTQYF TGTGCCAGCAGTTACTCAACAGGGGGGTTCGGGAAGGTAGATACGCAGTATTTT TRBJ2-3 TRBV6-5 TRBD1 many
CASSSAVGYTF TGTGCCAGCAGCTCGGCAGTTGGCTACACCTTC TRBJ1-2 TRBV7-2 NA NA
CASSLGPQRSGELFF TGTGCCAGTAGTCTGGGTCCCCAACGGTCCGGGGAGCTGTTTTTT TRBJ2-2 TRBV19 NA few
CASSSPGQGNTEAFF TGTGCCAGCAGCTCGCCGGGACAGGGGAACACTGAAGCTTTCTTT TRBJ1-1 TRBV11-1 TRBD1 NA
CSAAQGAGQPQHF TGCAGTGCTGCACAGGGGGCTGGTCAGCCCCAGCATTTT TRBJ1-5 TRBV20-1 TRBD1 many
CASSRLEAYNEQFF TGTGCCAGCAGCCGACTAGAGGCCTACAATGAGCAGTTCTTC TRBJ2-1 TRBV7-8 NA NA
CASSNHFRCQVQFF TGTGCCAGCAGCAACCACTTCCGCTGTCAAGTCCAGTTCTTC TRBJ2-1 TRBV7-9 NA NA